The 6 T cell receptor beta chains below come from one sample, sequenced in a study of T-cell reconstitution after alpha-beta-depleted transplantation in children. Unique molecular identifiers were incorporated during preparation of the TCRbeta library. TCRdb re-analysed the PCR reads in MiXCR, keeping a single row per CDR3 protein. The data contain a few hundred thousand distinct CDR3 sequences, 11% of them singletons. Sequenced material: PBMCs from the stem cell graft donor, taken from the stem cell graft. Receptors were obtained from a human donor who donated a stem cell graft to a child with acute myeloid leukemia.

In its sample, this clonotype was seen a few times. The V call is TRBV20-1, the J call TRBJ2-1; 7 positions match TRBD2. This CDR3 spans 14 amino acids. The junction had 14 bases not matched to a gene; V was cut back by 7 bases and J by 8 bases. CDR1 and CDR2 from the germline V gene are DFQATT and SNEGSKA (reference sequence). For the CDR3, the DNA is TGCAGTGTGGGGTGGGGCGGCGGGAGCGATGAGCAGTTCTTC. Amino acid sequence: CSVGWGGGSDEQFF.

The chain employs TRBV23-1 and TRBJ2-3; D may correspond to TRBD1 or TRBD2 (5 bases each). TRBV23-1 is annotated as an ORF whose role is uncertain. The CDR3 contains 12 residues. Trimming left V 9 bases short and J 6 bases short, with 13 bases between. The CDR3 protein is CARGPWGDTQYF. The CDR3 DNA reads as TGCGCCAGAGGTCCCTGGGGGGATACGCAGTATTTT.

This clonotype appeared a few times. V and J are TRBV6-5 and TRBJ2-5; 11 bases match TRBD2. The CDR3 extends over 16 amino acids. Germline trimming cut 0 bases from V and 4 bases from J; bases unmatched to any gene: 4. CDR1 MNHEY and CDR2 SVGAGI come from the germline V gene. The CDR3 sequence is CASSYSLLAGGETQYF. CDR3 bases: TGTGCCAGCAGTTACTCGTTGCTAGCGGGAGGAGAGACCCAGTACTTC.

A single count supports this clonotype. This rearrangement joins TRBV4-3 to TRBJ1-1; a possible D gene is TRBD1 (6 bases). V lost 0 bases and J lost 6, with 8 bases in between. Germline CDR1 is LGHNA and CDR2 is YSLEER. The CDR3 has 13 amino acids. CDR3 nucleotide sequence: TGCGCCAGCAGCCAAGATAACAGGGCTGAAGCTTTCTTT. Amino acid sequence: CASSQDNRAEAFF.

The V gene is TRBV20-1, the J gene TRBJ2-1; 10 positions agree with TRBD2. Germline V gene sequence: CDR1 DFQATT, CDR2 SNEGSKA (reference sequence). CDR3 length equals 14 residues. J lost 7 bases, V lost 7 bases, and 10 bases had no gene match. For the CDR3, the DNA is TGCAGTGGGAAACTAGCGGGGAGGTGGAATGAGCAGTTCTTC. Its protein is CSGKLAGRWNEQFF.

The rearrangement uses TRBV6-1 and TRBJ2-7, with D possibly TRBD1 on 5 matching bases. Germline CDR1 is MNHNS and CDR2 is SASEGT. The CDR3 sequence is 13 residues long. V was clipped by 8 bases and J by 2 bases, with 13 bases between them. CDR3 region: CASGATDTYEQYF. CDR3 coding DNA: TGTGCCAGCGGCGCAACGGACACCTACGAGCAGTACTTC.